This T cell receptor beta chain was observed in a study of neurological immune-mediated disorders. Study findings and constraints: Healthy controls had more TCR clonal expansion than multiple sclerosis, which showed the least, whereas HTLV-1-associated myelopathy showed the most. Expanded clones shared no identical CDR3 amino acid sequences across subjects, which suggested private TCR-beta repertoires in all groups.

This clonotype was seen at least ten times. Its antigen is still unknown. Unsorted libraries were derived from 2 million PBMCs stored at -80 C. The CDR3 extends over 18 amino acids. V dropped 4 bases and J dropped 6 bases, with 28 bases sitting between them. From germline, CDR1 is MDHEN and CDR2 SYDVKM. TCRdb re-called the 5' RACE reads through MiXCR, storing one row per CDR3 protein. The sample consists of roughly 60,000 distinct CDR3 sequences, approximately 10% of them appearing once. The V gene is TRBV28, the J gene TRBJ2-7; a weak D match, TRBD1 (6 bases). The material sequenced was PBMCs. This receptor was taken from a man between 60 and 70 years old in good health. Here the CDR3 reads CASSSGAVTPYGSGEQYF. The CDR3, as DNA: TGTGCCAGCAGTTCAGGGGCAGTTACCCCATACGGATCGGGCGAGCAGTACTTC.